The 8 T cell receptor beta chains given below trace back to one sample, sequenced in a study of shared clonotypes between healthy human individuals. Generated by immunoSEQ multiplex PCR, the TCRdb table keeps only in-frame clones and is missing some. The sample has 2 million to 2.5 million clones, about 94% seen once. Sequenced input: naive CD4+ T cells sorted from blood. Regarding subset: CD45RA+ positively selected. These receptors were collected from a man between 18 and 35 years old in good health.

The chain is built from TRBV19 and TRBJ1-3; D call uncertain. CDR1 is LNHDA and CDR2 is SQIVND in the germline V gene (reference sequence). Trimming took off 8 bases at V and 4 bases at J, with 6 bases between the two ends. This CDR3 region has 11 residues. The CDR3 coding sequence is TGTGCCAGTCCACAGGGAAACACCATATATTTT. Amino acids: CASPQGNTIYF.

The genes are TRBV21-1 and TRBJ1-5. TRBV21-1 is a known pseudogene. CDR3 length: 17 residues. DNA for the CDR3: TGTGCCAGCAGCAAACAACCTCCGGGGCGATATAATCAGCCCCAGCATTTT. This translates into CASSKQPPGRYNQPQHF.

V gene TRBV2 combines with J gene TRBJ2-7, with 12 bases lining up with TRBD1. The CDR3 extends over 14 amino acids. Trimming removed 3 bases from V and 6 bases from J; junction bases left unmatched: 3. The germline V gene encodes CDR1 SNHLY and CDR2 FYNNEI. The CDR3 DNA sequence: TGTGCCAGCAGTGAGCGGGGACAGGGGGCCGAGCAGTACTTC. This gives the protein CASSERGQGAEQYF.

The chain carries TRBV9 and TRBJ2-2; D ambiguous. The CDR3 is made up of 15 amino acids. The germline V gene has CDR1 SGDLS and CDR2 YYNGEE. V lost 4 bases and J 1 base, leaving 11 bases between the germline ends. CDR3 nucleotides: TGTGCCAGCAGCCAAGGACGGCAGAACACCGGGGAGCTGTTTTTT. Protein sequence: CASSQGRQNTGELFF.

This chain uses TRBV10-3 with TRBJ1-4, with 11 bases that match TRBD1. The CDR3 is 14 amino acids. The germline CDR1 and CDR2 sequences are ENHRY and SYGVKD. V was clipped by 4 bases and J by 15 bases; unmatched bases: 10. The CDR3 nucleotides are TGTGCCATCAGTGCCGGACAGGGGGCCCTTACGGTGTTTTTT. Its translation: CAISAGQGALTVFF.

V usage is TRBV19 and J usage is TRBJ1-2, with unresolved D. The CDR3 runs to 13 residues. V was pared by 4 bases and J by 6 bases, with 12 bases between. Per germline, CDR1 LNHDA and CDR2 SQIVND (reference sequence). The CDR3 region has the DNA TGTGCCAGTAGTACGAGGAATTCCGATGGCTACACCTTC. Amino acids: CASSTRNSDGYTF. The full variable domain, with the rest looked up from reference TRBV19 and TRBJ1-2, is DGGITQSPKYLFRKEGQNVTLSCEQNLNHDAMYWYRQDPGQGLRLIYYSQIVNDFQKGDIAEGYSVSREKKESFPLTVTSAQKNPTAFYLCASSTRNSDGYTFGSGTRLTVV.

The rearrangement links TRBV28 to TRBJ1-6; TRBD1 matches at 9 bases. There are 16 residues in the CDR3. Germline V gene sequence: CDR1 MDHEN, CDR2 SYDVKM. J gave up 7 bases and V 5 bases, and 9 bases lay outside the gene matches. The CDR3 spells CASSAPYRGRNSPLHF. Here the CDR3 DNA reads TGTGCCAGCAGTGCCCCTTACAGGGGGCGAAATTCACCCCTCCACTTT. The full variable domain, rest sourced from reference TRBV28 and TRBJ1-6, is DVKVTQSSRYLVKRTGEKVFLECVQDMDHENMFWYRQDPGLGLRLIYFSYDVKMKEKGDIPEGYSVSREKKERFSLILESASTNQTSMYLCASSAPYRGRNSPLHFGNGTRLTVT.

Notes on this clone: This sample also contains other DNA sequences that code for the same CDR3. V is TRBV10-1 and J is TRBJ1-5, with D unresolved. Trimming left V 4 bases short and J 1 base short, with 5 bases between. Germline CDR1 reads WNHNN; CDR2 reads SYGVQD (reference sequence). This CDR3 spans 13 amino acids. CDR3 sequence: CASSGGSNQPQHF. DNA for the CDR3: TGCGCCAGCAGTGGTGGGAGCAATCAGCCCCAGCATTTT.